Each of the 30 T cell receptor beta chains below was sequenced from the same sample in a study of STAT5B mutations in CD4+ large granular lymphocyte leukemia. Some clones are missing from TCRdb's copy, which holds only in-frame ones; the method was immunoSEQ multiplex PCR. In the table there are about 30,000 clones, 65% to 80% of which are singletons. The specimen was CD4+ T cells from blood buffy coats. The receptor set was obtained from a human donor in good health.

The chain uses TRBV5-6 and TRBJ2-7; D not certain. The CDR3 loop spans 12 amino acids. Germline lookup yields CDR1 SGHDT and CDR2 YYEEEE. V shed 4 bases and J shed 7 bases, with 12 bases lying between them. CDR3 DNA: TGTGCCAGCAGCCCGGCGAGAAAGGAGCAGTACTTC. Protein product: CASSPARKEQYF.

The gene calls are TRBV27 and TRBJ2-2; 9 nucleotides agree with TRBD1. V trimming: 5 bases; J trimming: 3 bases; junction bases outside the gene matches: 7. This CDR3 comprises 16 residues. Germline V gene lookup returns CDR1 MNHEY and CDR2 SMNVEV (reference sequence). The CDR3 nucleotides read TGTGCCAGCAGTGCGGCCGGGACAGGGTACACCGGGGAGCTGTTTTTT. Its translation: CASSAAGTGYTGELFF.

V is TRBV21-1 and J is TRBJ2-3. TRBV21-1 is termed a pseudogene. The CDR3 contains 15 residues. The CDR3 DNA sequence: TGTGCCAGCAGCCGTTGTGGTTGGGGCACAGATACGCAGTATTTT. Amino acids: CASSRCGWGTDTQYF.

The chain recombines TRBV7-9 with TRBJ2-2; either TRBD1 or TRBD2 may fit D (5 bases each). The CDR3 is made up of 12 amino acids. Germline CDR1 and CDR2: SEHNR and FQNEAQ (reference sequence). V dropped 6 bases and J dropped 7 bases, with 9 bases sitting between them. The CDR3 DNA is TGTGCCAGCAGAATTGGGGGCGGGGAGCTGTTTTTT. This sequence encodes CASRIGGGELFF.

This chain connects TRBV6-1 to TRBJ1-6; 7 bases map to TRBD1. V lost 5 bases to trimming and J lost 10 bases; unmatched junction nucleotides: 8. There are 14 residues in the CDR3. CDR1 is MNHNS and CDR2 is SASEGT in the germline V gene. The CDR3 protein is CASSSQQGSSPLHF. In DNA form, the CDR3 reads TGTGCCAGCAGTTCCCAACAGGGGTCCTCACCCCTCCACTTT.

This chain uses TRBV7-9 with TRBJ2-7, with 11 bases aligning to TRBD2. J lost 12 bases, V lost 3 bases, and 7 bases had no gene match. This CDR3 spans 13 amino acids. Germline V lookup: CDR1 SEHNR, CDR2 FQNEAQ (reference sequence). CDR3 loop: CASSLGTSGGGYF. The CDR3, as DNA: TGTGCCAGCAGCTTGGGGACTAGCGGAGGGGGGTACTTC.

This sequence joins TRBV11-2 and TRBJ2-7; 7 bases agree with TRBD1. J was trimmed by 1 base and V by 5 bases; bases with no gene match: 5. The germline V gene has CDR1 SGHAT and CDR2 FQNNGV. The CDR3 runs to 14 residues. CDR3 coding DNA: TGTGCCAGCAGCCTCTGGGACAGTTCCTACGAGCAGTACTTC. It specifies CASSLWDSSYEQYF.

The rearrangement links TRBV19 to TRBJ1-1, with 7 bases aligning to TRBD1. Unmatched junction bases numbered 10, after V lost 8 bases and J lost 4 bases. This CDR3 has 14 residues. Germline CDR1 reads LNHDA; CDR2 reads SQIVND (reference sequence). The CDR3 coding sequence is TGTGCCAGTCACCGAGCAGGGGGGAGCACTGAAGCTTTCTTT. Translating gives CASHRAGGSTEAFF. The variable domain in full, completed from reference TRBV19 and TRBJ1-1, reads DGGITQSPKYLFRKEGQNVTLSCEQNLNHDAMYWYRQDPGQGLRLIYYSQIVNDFQKGDIAEGYSVSREKKESFPLTVTSAQKNPTAFYLCASHRAGGSTEAFFGQGTRLTVV.

The gene calls are TRBV4-1 and TRBJ2-7, with TRBD2 matching 7 bases. The CDR3 spans 15 residues. The trim removed 2 bases at V and 2 bases at J, leaving 6 bases unmatched. Germline loops: CDR1 MGHRA, CDR2 YSYEKL. CDR3 DNA: TGCGCCAGCAGCCAAATTGGAGCGGGACCCTACGAGCAGTACTTC. Residues: CASSQIGAGPYEQYF.

The chain is built from TRBV27 and TRBJ2-3; the match to TRBD1 covers 7 bases. The CDR3 has 15 residues. Trimming took 5 bases from V and 0 from J; bases not matched to a gene: 5. The germline CDR1 and CDR2 sequences are MNHEY and SMNVEV (reference sequence). The CDR3 region is CASSPLGQSTDTQYF. The CDR3 DNA reads TGTGCCAGCAGTCCACTGGGACAGAGCACAGATACGCAGTATTTT.

The chain recombines TRBV9 with TRBJ2-5; 7 nucleotides line up with TRBD2. The CDR3 is made up of 15 amino acids. The V gene's germline CDR1 is SGDLS and CDR2 YYNGEE. V was clipped by 6 bases and J by 3 bases; unmatched bases: 11. The CDR3 region has the DNA TGTGCCAGCACCGCCGGGGGGAGAAGTGAAGAGACCCAGTACTTC. Protein sequence: CASTAGGRSEETQYF.

In nucleotides, the CDR3 is TGTGCCAGCAGGCACAGGGGGCGAGGAAACATTCAGTACTTC. Amino acids: CASRHRGRGNIQYF. This chain uses TRBV6-5 with TRBJ2-4, with 9 bases fitting TRBD1. The CDR3 runs 14 residues. V dropped 6 bases and J dropped 6; count of bases not matched to a gene: 6. From germline, CDR1 is MNHEY and CDR2 SVGAGI.

To note about this clone: At one end the junction does not follow the germline gene, possibly because of a read error. The chain combines TRBV7-9 with TRBJ1-2; 8 nucleotides align to TRBD1. CDR1 is SEHNR, CDR2 FQNEAQ, per germline (reference sequence). The CDR3 covers 12 residues. CDR3 protein: CASSQGQAFPPF. CDR3 in DNA: TGTGCCAGCAGCCAGGGACAGGCCTTTCCCCCCTTC.

This rearrangement joins TRBV5-1 to TRBJ2-3; D is uncertain. The CDR3 contains 14 residues. The germline V and J ends were trimmed by 4 bases and 0 bases, with 9 bases remaining between them. Germline assignment: CDR1 SGHRS and CDR2 YFSETQ. The CDR3 loop reads CASSPSSSTDTQYF. The CDR3 DNA sequence: TGCGCCAGCAGCCCCTCTAGTAGCACAGATACGCAGTATTTT.

The chain carries TRBV6-5 and TRBJ2-5; D remains ambiguous. Trimming removed 5 bases at V and 5 bases at J, with 6 bases between. Germline CDR1 reads MNHEY; CDR2 reads SVGAGI. CDR3 length: 11 amino acids. CDR3 nucleotides: TGTGCCAGCAGTGAAAGGGAGACCCAGTACTTC. This encodes CASSERETQYF.

The chain has TRBV9 and TRBJ2-1; 9 nucleotides match TRBD2. The length of the CDR3 is 14 residues. V was pared by 3 bases and J by 5 bases, with 3 bases of the junction left unmatched. In germline, CDR1 is SGDLS, CDR2 YYNGEE. As DNA, the CDR3 is TGTGCCAGCAGCGCTAAGCGGGGGGACAATGAGCAGTTCTTC. Its translation is CASSAKRGDNEQFF.

CDR3: CASSLLTDTQYF. The CDR3, as DNA: TGCGCCAGCAGCTTGTTAACAGATACGCAGTATTTT. The V gene is TRBV5-1, the J gene TRBJ2-3; D ambiguous. The CDR3 totals 12 residues. Germline V lookup: CDR1 SGHRS, CDR2 YFSETQ. Trimming took off 1 base at V and 3 bases at J, with 3 bases between the two ends.

The count of this clone is one. The rearrangement links TRBV11-2 to TRBJ2-2; tentatively, D is TRBD2 (6 bases). V was pared by 5 bases and J by 6 bases, with 13 bases between. Germline CDR1 is SGHAT and CDR2 is FQNNGV. The CDR3 is made up of 14 amino acids. The CDR3 sequence is CASSPRLVPGELFF. The CDR3 DNA is TGTGCCAGCAGCCCCAGACTAGTTCCCGGGGAGCTGTTTTTT. The variable domain in full, completed from reference TRBV11-2 and TRBJ2-2, reads EAGVAQSPRYKIIEKRQSVAFWCNPISGHATLYWYQQILGQGPKLLIQFQNNGVVDDSQLPKDRFSAERLKGVDSTLKIQPAKLEDSAVYLCASSPRLVPGELFFGEGSRLTVL.

This clone was seen only a few times. The chain couples TRBV19 to TRBJ1-5; 8 bases map to TRBD1. Per the germline V gene, CDR1 is LNHDA and CDR2 is SQIVND (reference sequence). V lost 0 bases to trimming and J lost 3 bases; unmatched junction nucleotides: 7. The CDR3 runs 17 residues. The chain's CDR3 is CASSIDWTGRVNQPQHF. As DNA, the CDR3 is TGTGCCAGTAGTATAGATTGGACAGGGAGAGTCAATCAGCCCCAGCATTTT.

This clone was observed a handful of times. This sequence joins TRBV9 and TRBJ2-5; D perhaps matches TRBD2 (6 bases). The V and J ends lost 2 bases and 5 bases respectively, with 16 bases between them. CDR3 length: 15 residues. CDR1 and CDR2 (germline): SGDLS, YYNGEE. CDR3: CASSVGTPGRETQYF. CDR3 nucleotides: TGTGCCAGCAGCGTCGGGACTCCCGGACGTGAGACCCAGTACTTC.

The genes are TRBV5-1 and TRBJ2-1; 7 bases are a match to TRBD2. Germline trimming cut 3 bases from V and 3 bases from J; bases unmatched to any gene: 3. Germline-derived CDR1 and CDR2 are SGHRS and YFSETQ. The CDR3 covers 14 residues. CDR3 nucleotides: TGCGCCAGCAGCTCCTCTAGCGGCTACAATGAGCAGTTCTTC. It is translated as CASSSSSGYNEQFF.

The V and J genes are TRBV30 and TRBJ2-3; 7 bases match TRBD2. J was trimmed by 1 base and V by 2 bases; bases with no gene match: 3. The CDR3 totals 14 residues. Germline CDR1 is GTSNPN and CDR2 is SVGIG (reference sequence). The CDR3 loop is CAWSSRGGTDTQYF. CDR3 DNA sequence: TGTGCCTGGAGTAGTCGGGGGGGCACAGATACGCAGTATTTT.

There are a few counts of this clone. The V gene is TRBV12-5, the J gene TRBJ1-1; D unresolved. The germline CDR1 and CDR2 sequences are LGHNT and FRNRAP. V lost 2 bases and J 2 bases, leaving 6 bases between the germline ends. The CDR3 totals 13 residues. The CDR3: CASGLLTNTEAFF. In DNA form, the CDR3 reads TGTGCTAGTGGTTTGCTAACAAACACTGAAGCTTTCTTT. Full variable domain (missing parts from reference TRBV12-5 and TRBJ1-1): DARVTQTPRHKVTEMGQEVTMRCQPILGHNTVFWYRQTMMQGLELLAYFRNRAPLDDSGMPKDRFSAEMPDATLATLKIQPSEPRDSAVYFCASGLLTNTEAFFGQGTRLTVV.

V is TRBV6-5 and J is TRBJ1-2; no definite D call. Trimming stripped 2 bases from V and 7 bases from J, with 20 bases between. The germline V gene encodes CDR1 MNHEY and CDR2 SVGAGI. The CDR3 totals 16 residues. CDR3 bases: TGTGCCAGCAGTTACAGTTCAGATGGGTCTTCGGGTGGCTACACCTTC. This gives the protein CASSYSSDGSSGGYTF.

V usage is TRBV2 and J usage is TRBJ1-1, with 7 nucleotides matching TRBD1. The CDR3 has 14 residues. Trimming cost V 8 bases and J 2 bases; bases outside gene matches: 8. Per germline, CDR1 SNHLY and CDR2 FYNNEI. The CDR3 sequence is CASGETGINTEAFF. The CDR3 bases are TGTGCCAGCGGGGAGACAGGGATTAACACTGAAGCTTTCTTT.

The chain joins TRBV28 to TRBJ2-7; TRBD1 might be the D (6 bases). The CDR3 is made up of 13 amino acids. V shed 8 bases and J shed 7 bases, with 18 bases lying between them. Germline V gives CDR1 MDHEN, CDR2 SYDVKM. CDR3 nucleotides: TGTGCCAGCTTTCTTAGCCCGGACAGTGAGCAGTACTTC. Amino acid sequence: CASFLSPDSEQYF.

V gene TRBV10-2 combines with J gene TRBJ2-1; 9 bases match TRBD1. CDR3 length: 14 amino acids. Germline values: CDR1 WSHSY, CDR2 SAAADI. Trimming removed 10 bases from V and 6 bases from J; junction bases left unmatched: 10. Here the CDR3 reads CATRGTGSVNEQFF. For the CDR3, the DNA is TGCGCCACCCGAGGGACAGGGTCTGTCAATGAGCAGTTCTTC.

The chain employs TRBV29-1 and TRBJ1-6; perhaps TRBD1 as D (5 bases). V dropped 6 bases and J dropped 10 bases, with 16 bases sitting between them. The CDR3 has 13 residues. In germline, CDR1 is SQVTM, CDR2 ANQGSEA. CDR3 residues: CSVTTEGNSPLHF. The CDR3, as DNA: TGCAGCGTGACGACAGAGGGGAACTCACCCCTCCACTTT.

The rearrangement uses TRBV11-2 and TRBJ1-1; no definite D call. The CDR3 is 12 residues long. Trimming pared 4 bases from V and 9 bases from J, leaving 12 bases between. From germline, CDR1 is SGHAT and CDR2 FQNNGV. CDR3: CASSSHSGKAFF. CDR3 bases: TGTGCCAGCAGCTCTCACTCGGGTAAAGCTTTCTTT.

The genes are TRBV30 and TRBJ2-5, with D maybe TRBD2 (5 bases). V was pared by 2 bases and J by 1 base, with 14 bases between. The CDR3 consists of 15 residues. CDR1 and CDR2 from the germline V gene are GTSNPN and SVGIG (reference sequence). CDR3 region: CAWSIGTRGQETQYF. The CDR3 DNA follows: TGTGCCTGGAGTATCGGTACTAGAGGCCAAGAGACCCAGTACTTC.